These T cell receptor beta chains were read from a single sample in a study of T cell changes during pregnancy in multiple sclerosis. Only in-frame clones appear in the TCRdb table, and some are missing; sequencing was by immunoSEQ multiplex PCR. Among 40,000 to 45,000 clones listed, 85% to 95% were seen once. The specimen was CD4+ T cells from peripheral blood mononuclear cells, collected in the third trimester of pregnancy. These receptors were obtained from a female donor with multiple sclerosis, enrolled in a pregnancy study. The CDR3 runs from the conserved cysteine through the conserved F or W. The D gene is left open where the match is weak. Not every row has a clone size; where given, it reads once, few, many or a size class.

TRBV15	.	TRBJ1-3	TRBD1	TGTGCCACCAGCAGTCAGGGGGCTTTTGGAAACACCATATATTTT	CATSSQGAFGNTIYF
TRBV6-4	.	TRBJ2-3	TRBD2	TGTGCCAGCAGTAGTAGCGGGGGAAGGGATACGCAGTATTTT	CASSSSGGRDTQYF
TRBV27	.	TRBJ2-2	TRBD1	TGTGCCAGCAGTTTGGAGGACAGGGAAACCGGGGAGCTGTTTTTT	CASSLEDRETGELFF
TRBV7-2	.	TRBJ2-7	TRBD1	TGTGCCAGCAGCTCGGACAGGGGTGGCGAGCAGTACTTC	CASSSDRGGEQYF
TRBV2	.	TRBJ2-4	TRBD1	TGTGCCAGCTACAGGGGCCAAGCCAAAAACATTCAGTACTTC	CASYRGQAKNIQYF
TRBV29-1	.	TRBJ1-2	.	TGCAGCGTTGGGTCTGGGGCTAGGGGCTACACCTTC	CSVGSGARGYTF
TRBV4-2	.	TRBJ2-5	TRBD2	TGTGCCAGCAGCCAATCAACGGGAGGTGAGACCCAGTACTTC	CASSQSTGGETQYF
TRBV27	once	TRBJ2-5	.	TGTGCCAGCAGTTTATTACAGGGAGGGCAAGAGACCCAGTACTTC	CASSLLQGGQETQYF
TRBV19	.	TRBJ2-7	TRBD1	TGTGCCAGCACCACCGCCGGGACAGGTTCCTACGAGCAGTACTTC	CASTTAGTGSYEQYF
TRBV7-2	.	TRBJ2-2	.	TGTGCCAGCAGCCCAGTCCGTAGCTACGGCGCGGGGGAGCTGTTTTTT	CASSPVRSYGAGELFF
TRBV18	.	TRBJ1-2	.	TGTGCCAGCTCACCAGGACACTCGAAAGGAGGCTACACCTTC	CASSPGHSKGGYTF
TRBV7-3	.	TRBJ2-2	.	TGTGCCAGCAGCAACAGAGCCACCGGGGAGCTGTTTTTT	CASSNRATGELFF
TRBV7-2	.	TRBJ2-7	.	TGTGCCAGCAGCGTTAGCTATCTGGAAAGCCGCTACGAGCAGTACTTC	CASSVSYLESRYEQYF
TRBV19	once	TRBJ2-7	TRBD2	TGTGCCTCACAAAGGGAGGGCCAGGGTAACGAGCAGTACTTC	CASQREGQGNEQYF
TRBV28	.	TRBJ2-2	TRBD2	TGTGCCAGCAGTGTGCTGTCCGGGAGGGCCGGGGAGCTGTTTTTT	CASSVLSGRAGELFF
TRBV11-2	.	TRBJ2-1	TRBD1	TGTGCCAGCAGCTTAGCGGACAGGGGGCTCTATGAGCAGTTCTTC	CASSLADRGLYEQFF
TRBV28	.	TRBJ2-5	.	TGTGCCAGCAGTTCCGGCCCCGGGCAAGAGACCCAGTACTTC	CASSSGPGQETQYF
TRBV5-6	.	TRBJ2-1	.	TGTGCCAGCAGCTTTTTAGCGCTGAGCTCCTACAATGAGCAGTTCTTC	CASSFLALSSYNEQFF
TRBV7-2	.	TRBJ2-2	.	TGTGCCAGCAGCATAGGGGCCTCCGGGGAGCTGTTTTTT	CASSIGASGELFF
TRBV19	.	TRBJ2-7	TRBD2	TGTGCCAGTAGTCCTCTTACTAGCGGTCATTCCTACGAGCAGTACTTC	CASSPLTSGHSYEQYF
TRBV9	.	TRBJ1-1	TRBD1	TGTGCCAGCAGCGCGACAGGGAGCGAAGACACTGAAGCTTTCTTT	CASSATGSEDTEAFF
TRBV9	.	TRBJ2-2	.	TGTGCCAGCAGCGTAGGCTCAGTTAACACCGGGGAGCTGTTTTTT	CASSVGSVNTGELFF
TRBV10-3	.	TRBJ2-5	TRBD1	TGTGCCATCAGTAACCGGGACAGGGGGCCAGAGACCCAGTACTTC	CAISNRDRGPETQYF
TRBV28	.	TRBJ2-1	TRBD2	TGTGCCAGCAGTCCCGCCGGGGGCAGCGGGAGGTCCTACAATGAGCAGTTCTTC	CASSPAGGSGRSYNEQFF
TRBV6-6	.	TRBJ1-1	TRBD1	TGTGCCAGCAGCCACGGACAGGGGGCGAAGAACACTGAAGCTTTCTTT	CASSHGQGAKNTEAFF
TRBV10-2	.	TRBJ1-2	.	TGCGCCAGCAGTTCACAGGGCGGCTATGGCTACACCTTC	CASSSQGGYGYTF
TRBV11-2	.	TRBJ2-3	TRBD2	TGTGCCAGCAGGGGGACTAGCGTTTTATTAGATACGCAGTATTTT	CASRGTSVLLDTQYF
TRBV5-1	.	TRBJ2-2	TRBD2	TGCGCCAGCAGCTTGGTGGGAGGGCGCACCGGGGAGCTGTTTTTT	CASSLVGGRTGELFF
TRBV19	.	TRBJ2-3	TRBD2	TGTGCCAGTAGTATAGCCAGGGGACTAGGGGGAGGGGGCACAGATACGCAGTATTTT	CASSIARGLGGGGTDTQYF
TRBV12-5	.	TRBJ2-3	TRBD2	TGTGCTAGTGTTTGGCGGGAGGTCAAAGATACGCAGTATTTT	CASVWREVKDTQYF
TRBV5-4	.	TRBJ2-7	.	TGTGCCAGCAGCTTGGATCGGGGGAGGCACATCTACGAGCAGTACTTC	CASSLDRGRHIYEQYF
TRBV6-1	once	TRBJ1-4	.	TGTGCCAGCAGTGCAACGTCCTTGGGAGTTGGTGAAAAACTGTTTTTT	CASSATSLGVGEKLFF
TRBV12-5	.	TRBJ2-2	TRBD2	TGTGCTAGTGCCCGGACTAGCGGGTTCACCGGGGAGCTGTTTTTT	CASARTSGFTGELFF
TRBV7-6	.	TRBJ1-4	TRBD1	TGTGCCAGCAGCACGCGAACAGGGGCAGCTAATGAAAAACTGTTTTTT	CASSTRTGAANEKLFF